This TCR beta chain appears in the sequencing data of a study of T cell changes during pregnancy in multiple sclerosis. Assay: immunoSEQ multiplex PCR; the TCRdb copy retains only in-frame clones and omits some. The sample records about 51,000 clones, just over 90% being singletons. V lost 3 bases and J lost 0, with 12 bases in between. In germline, CDR1 is LNHDA, CDR2 SQIVND (reference sequence). The CDR3 is made up of 16 amino acids. The chain uses TRBV19 and TRBJ2-1, with a tentative D call TRBD2 (6 bases). The clonotype comes from a female donor with multiple sclerosis, enrolled in a pregnancy study. Sequences were derived from peripheral blood, sampled in the second trimester of pregnancy. This CDR3 is CASSIHRGSSYNEQFF. The CDR3 bases are TGTGCCAGTAGTATTCATCGGGGGAGCTCCTACAATGAGCAGTTCTTC.